The TCR beta chain under discussion was sequenced for a study of technical replicates of blood from a few donors. Data came from immunoSEQ multiplex PCR; TCRdb stores just in-frame clones and leaves some out. Of over 70,000 clones in the sample, around nine tenths were seen once. The CDR3 is 14 amino acids. Germline CDR1 is SGHNT and CDR2 is YYREEE (reference sequence). The V gene end was trimmed by 3 bases and the J gene end by 5 bases; junction bases not matched to a gene: 7. The chain uses TRBV5-4 and TRBJ2-7; 8 bases map to TRBD2. Sequencing was performed on T cells isolated from PBMCs. This TCR was sampled from a human donor in good health. The CDR3 loop reads CASSSPSGSDEQYF. The CDR3 DNA is TGTGCCAGCAGCTCACCAAGCGGGAGCGACGAGCAGTACTTC. The full variable domain, with the rest looked up from reference TRBV5-4 and TRBJ2-7, is ETGVTQSPTHLIKTRGQQVTLRCSSQSGHNTVSWYQQALGQGPQFIFQYYREEENGRGNFPPRFSGLQFPNYSSELNVNALELDDSALYLCASSSPSGSDEQYFGPGTRLTVT.